These 26 T cell receptor beta chains were sequenced from one sample in a study of early T cells in non-severe SARS-CoV-2 infection. Each CDR3 protein gets one entry after TCRdb re-called the 5' RACE reads with MiXCR. The sample comprises some 90,000 distinct CDR3 sequences, under 15% of which are singletons, and about 5.5% rests with the top ten. The material sequenced was whole blood. These receptors were collected from an adult who was a healthcare worker with PCR-confirmed SARS-CoV-2 infection or an uninfected control (not recorded which).

A few counts support this clonotype. The chain combines TRBV4-2 with TRBJ1-4; no reliable D call. The V gene's germline CDR1 is LGHNA and CDR2 YNFKEQ. V lost 4 bases and J lost 0, with 6 bases in between. The CDR3 runs 14 residues. The DNA of the CDR3 is TGTGCCAGCAGCCCCGAAGCAACTAATGAAAAACTGTTTTTT. Protein sequence: CASSPEATNEKLFF.

The chain has TRBV5-1 and TRBJ1-4, with TRBD1 as a possible D gene (6 bases). This CDR3 is 15 amino acids long. Germline V gene sequence: CDR1 SGHRS, CDR2 YFSETQ. V lost 1 base, J lost 7 bases, and 14 bases lay in between. Written as DNA, the CDR3 is TGCGCCAGCAGCTTGAACAGGGCAGGGAGTGAAAAACTGTTTTTT. It yields the protein CASSLNRAGSEKLFF.

This clonotype was recorded at least ten times. This chain uses TRBV9 with TRBJ1-5, with D hard to call. Trimming left V 0 bases short and J 7 bases short, with 14 bases between. The CDR3 consists of 15 residues. Germline V gene sequence: CDR1 SGDLS, CDR2 YYNGEE. The DNA for the CDR3 is TGTGCCAGCAGCGTAGGTGTGGAGGGAAGACAGCCCCAGCATTTT. This gives the protein CASSVGVEGRQPQHF.

The table lists this clonotype with a few counts. The rearrangement uses TRBV4-1 and TRBJ2-1, with 15 bases that match TRBD2. There are 15 residues in the CDR3. Germline V gives CDR1 MGHRA, CDR2 YSYEKL. V lost 5 bases and J lost 7; bases outside the gene matches: 3. The CDR3 loop reads CASSIGLAGGNEQFF. In DNA, the CDR3 is TGCGCCAGCAGCATAGGACTAGCGGGAGGGAATGAGCAGTTCTTC.

The chain uses TRBV2 and TRBJ1-6; D gene ambiguous. Trimming removed 7 bases from V and 9 bases from J, with 16 bases in between. Germline V gene lookup returns CDR1 SNHLY and CDR2 FYNNEI. This CDR3 has 14 amino acids. The CDR3 loop reads CASKVERQGSPLHF. The DNA of the CDR3 is TGTGCCAGCAAAGTGGAGCGCCAAGGTTCACCCCTCCACTTT.

This clonotype was observed a few times. The chain links TRBV4-3 to TRBJ2-1, with 12 bases aligning to TRBD2. CDR3 size: 16 residues. The V gene end was trimmed by 3 bases and the J gene end by 5 bases; junction bases not matched to a gene: 5. Germline V gene sequence: CDR1 LGHNA, CDR2 YSLEER. The CDR3 nucleotides are TGCGCCAGCAGCCACCTGACTAGCGGGAGAGACAATGAGCAGTTCTTC. This gives the protein CASSHLTSGRDNEQFF.

This clonotype has just a few counts. This chain joins TRBV5-6 and TRBJ2-5, with a possible D match to TRBD1 (5 bases). Trimming removed 4 bases from V and 3 bases from J, with 7 bases in between. Germline V CDR1 and CDR2: SGHDT, YYEEEE. The CDR3 consists of 12 residues. DNA for the CDR3: TGTGCCAGCAGCCGACAGAAAGAGACCCAGTACTTC. The encoded protein is CASSRQKETQYF.

The table lists this clonotype with a few counts. The chain uses TRBV7-2 and TRBJ2-1, with D perhaps TRBD1 (5 bases). V gave up 4 bases and J gave up 6 bases, with 13 bases separating them. The CDR3 extends over 14 amino acids. CDR1 SGHTA and CDR2 FQGNSA come from the germline V gene. The DNA of the CDR3 is TGTGCCAGCAGCTACCCCCAAGGGGCCAATGAGCAGTTCTTC. Its translation: CASSYPQGANEQFF.

This chain connects TRBV7-9 to TRBJ2-7; D not certain. The CDR3 has 15 amino acids. Trimming left V 1 base short and J 0 bases short, with 10 bases between. From germline, CDR1 is SEHNR and CDR2 FQNEAQ (reference sequence). The CDR3 sequence: CASSLGRWISYEQYF. The CDR3 coding sequence is TGTGCCAGCAGCTTAGGACGGTGGATCTCCTACGAGCAGTACTTC.

There are many counts of this clonotype. The genes are TRBV4-1 and TRBJ2-4; no reliable D call. Germline assignment: CDR1 MGHRA and CDR2 YSYEKL. The V gene lost 1 base and the J gene lost 1 base, with 11 bases spanning the gap. The CDR3 sequence is 16 residues long. The CDR3 DNA reads as TGCGCCAGCAGCCAAGGGTCGATCGGGGCCAAAAACATTCAGTACTTC. Its translation: CASSQGSIGAKNIQYF.

There are a few counts of this clonotype. Sequence at one end of the junction differs from germline and may be a read error. V and J are TRBV18 and TRBJ2-1; D not certain. This CDR3 is built from 15 residues. Germline CDR1 and CDR2: KGHSH and LQKENI. CDR3 region: CASSPPRTSINEQFF. CDR3 coding DNA: TGTGCCAGCTCCCCACCCCGGACGAGTATCAATGAGCAGTTCTTC.

The chain joins TRBV28 to TRBJ2-2; 7 nucleotides line up with TRBD1. Germline values: CDR1 MDHEN, CDR2 SYDVKM. The length of the CDR3 is 16 residues. Germline trimming cut 8 bases from V and 4 bases from J; bases unmatched to any gene: 13. In nucleotides, the CDR3 is TGTGCCAGCGACACACTACAGGGGCGAGGCACCGGGGAGCTGTTTTTT. This sequence encodes CASDTLQGRGTGELFF.

This clonotype has more than one count but fewer than ten. The V and J genes are TRBV7-9 and TRBJ1-5, with D uncertain. Germline CDR1 SEHNR, CDR2 FQNEAQ (reference sequence). This CDR3 region has 14 residues. Trimming stripped 5 bases from V and 5 bases from J, with 13 bases between. For the CDR3, the DNA is TGTGCCAGCAGCGCCAGCGGCCGGGATCAGCCCCAGCATTTT. It is translated as CASSASGRDQPQHF.

The chain uses TRBV5-5 and TRBJ2-1; 12 nucleotides align to TRBD2. From germline, CDR1 is SGHKS and CDR2 YYEKEE (reference sequence). This CDR3 contains 14 residues. V trimming: 7 bases; J trimming: 10 bases; junction bases outside the gene matches: 9. The CDR3 reads CASGLAGGQREQFF. CDR3 DNA: TGTGCCAGCGGGCTAGCGGGAGGGCAGCGGGAGCAGTTCTTC.

The sample holds many counts of this clonotype. The chain has TRBV5-1 and TRBJ2-3, with 7 bases aligning to TRBD1. After removal of 2 bases from V and 5 bases from J, the junction contained 5 bases not matched to a gene. Looked up from germline, CDR1 is SGHRS and CDR2 is YFSETQ. The CDR3 has 14 amino acids. CDR3 protein: CASSFTGAGDTQYF. The CDR3 coding sequence is TGCGCCAGCAGCTTTACAGGGGCGGGAGATACGCAGTATTTT.

The rearrangement links TRBV5-1 to TRBJ2-7; D may be TRBD1 or TRBD2 (5 bases each). The CDR3 is made up of 12 amino acids. Looked up from germline, CDR1 is SGHRS and CDR2 is YFSETQ. The ends were cut back, 1 base at V and 7 bases at J, with 9 bases in the middle. Here the CDR3 DNA reads TGCGCCAGCAGCTTGACGGGGCAAGAGCAGTACTTC. Translated, it gives CASSLTGQEQYF.

This clonotype was counted at least ten times. The J gene is TRBJ2-3, the V gene TRBV3-1; D is unresolved. Germline CDR1 and CDR2: LGHDT and YNNKEL (reference sequence). V was trimmed by 4 bases and J by 6 bases, leaving 8 bases between them. This CDR3 comprises 12 residues. CDR3 DNA: TGTGCCAGCAGCCGGGGTCAGGATACGCAGTATTTT. Translating it yields CASSRGQDTQYF.

Here the CDR3 DNA reads TGCGCCAGCAGCCAAGTTCAGGGTGGCACAGATACGCAGTATTTT. Protein product: CASSQVQGGTDTQYF. This sequence joins TRBV4-3 and TRBJ2-3, with D possibly matching TRBD1 (5 bases). In germline, CDR1 is LGHNA, CDR2 YSLEER. Trimming cost V 1 base and J 1 base, with 9 bases left between them. CDR3 length: 15 residues.

This clonotype has just a few counts. The chain recombines TRBV20-1 with TRBJ2-7; 8 positions agree with TRBD1. The CDR3 sequence is 11 residues long. The V gene's germline CDR1 is DFQATT and CDR2 SNEGSKA (reference sequence). V lost 4 bases to trimming and J lost 5 bases; unmatched junction nucleotides: 1. The CDR3 coding sequence is TGCAGTGCTACCAGGGGGCACGAGCAGTACTTC. This translates into CSATRGHEQYF.

The sample holds a few counts of this clonotype. The chain carries TRBV5-4 and TRBJ2-1; D is unclear. Germline V lookup: CDR1 SGHNT, CDR2 YYREEE (reference sequence). The V end lost 2 bases, the J end lost 8 bases, and 8 bases lay between the germline ends. The CDR3 sequence is 12 residues long. CDR3 in DNA: TGTGCCAGCAGCTTACGCCTTCATGAGCAGTTCTTC. It translates to CASSLRLHEQFF. Supplemented by reference TRBV5-4 and TRBJ2-1, the full variable domain reads ETGVTQSPTHLIKTRGQQVTLRCSSQSGHNTVSWYQQALGQGPQFIFQYYREEENGRGNFPPRFSGLQFPNYSSELNVNALELDDSALYLCASSLRLHEQFFGPGTRLTVL.

This chain uses TRBV9 with TRBJ2-1; 8 bases agree with TRBD2. The CDR3 is made up of 14 amino acids. Germline loops: CDR1 SGDLS, CDR2 YYNGEE. The V gene end was trimmed by 3 bases and the J gene end by 5 bases; junction bases not matched to a gene: 4. CDR3 protein: CASSGTSQHNEQFF. CDR3 nucleotide sequence: TGTGCCAGCAGCGGGACTAGCCAACACAATGAGCAGTTCTTC.

A few counts support this clonotype. The V call is TRBV9, the J call TRBJ2-4, with D possibly being TRBD2 (5 bases). Germline V gene lookup returns CDR1 SGDLS and CDR2 YYNGEE. The CDR3 runs 14 residues. The germline V and J ends were trimmed by 3 bases and 0 bases, with 7 bases remaining between them. The CDR3 loop reads CASSGGLAKNIQYF. For the CDR3, the DNA is TGTGCCAGCAGCGGCGGACTAGCCAAAAACATTCAGTACTTC.

The chain employs TRBV20-1 and TRBJ2-3; the D gene is possibly TRBD2 (6 bases). Germline values: CDR1 DFQATT, CDR2 SNEGSKA (reference sequence). The CDR3 consists of 15 residues. The V end lost 0 bases, the J end lost 7 bases, and 17 bases lay between the germline ends. DNA of the CDR3: TGCAGTGCTAGAGAGTCGGGAGAGAACCGAAATACGCAGTATTTT. Its protein product is CSARESGENRNTQYF.

V gene TRBV7-2 combines with J gene TRBJ2-3, with a tentative D call TRBD2 (6 bases). Germline assignment: CDR1 SGHTA and CDR2 FQGNSA. Trimming pared 1 base from V and 2 bases from J, leaving 7 bases between. The CDR3 totals 14 residues. The DNA of the CDR3 is TGTGCCAGCAGCTTAGGGACTACCACAGATACGCAGTATTTT. Amino acid sequence: CASSLGTTTDTQYF.

Ten or more counts support this clonotype. The chain has TRBV6-7 and TRBJ2-5, with 11 bases that match TRBD2. TRBV6-7 is an ORF, and what it does is uncertain. The CDR3 contains 15 residues. The V segment lost 7 bases and the J segment 5 bases; nucleotides outside the gene matches: 9. CDR3 bases: TGTGCCAGCAATCCTCCTAGCGGGAGGCCGGAGACCCAGTACTTC. It encodes CASNPPSGRPETQYF.

This clonotype was counted a few times. The chain uses TRBV6-2 or TRBV6-3 and TRBJ2-1; D is unclear. The germline V gene encodes CDR1 MNHEY and CDR2 SVGEGT. The CDR3 sequence is 14 residues long. V lost 2 bases and J 8 bases, leaving 13 bases between the germline ends. CDR3 sequence (DNA): TGTGCCAGCAGTTACCCGCATAGTGTGTATGAGCAGTTCTTC. Protein sequence: CASSYPHSVYEQFF.